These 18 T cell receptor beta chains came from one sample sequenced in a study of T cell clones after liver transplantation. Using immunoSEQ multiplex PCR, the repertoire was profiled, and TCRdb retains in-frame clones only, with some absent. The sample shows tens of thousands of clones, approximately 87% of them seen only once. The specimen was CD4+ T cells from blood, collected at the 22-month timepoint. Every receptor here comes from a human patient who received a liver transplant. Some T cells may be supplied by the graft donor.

The CDR3 protein is CASSARGPGEKLFF. The CDR3 region has the DNA TGTGCCAGCAGCGCTCGGGGACCCGGTGAAAAACTGTTTTTT. This sequence joins TRBV5-6 and TRBJ1-4; a possible D gene is TRBD1 (5 bases). The germline V gene encodes CDR1 SGHDT and CDR2 YYEEEE. The CDR3 is made up of 14 amino acids. Trimming stripped 4 bases from V and 7 bases from J, with 14 bases between. Full variable domain (rest looked up from reference TRBV5-6 and TRBJ1-4): DAGVTQSPTHLIKTRGQQVTLRCSPKSGHDTVSWYQQALGQGPQFIFQYYEEEERQRGNFPDRFSGHQFPNYSSELNVNALLLGDSALYLCASSARGPGEKLFFGSGTQLSVL.

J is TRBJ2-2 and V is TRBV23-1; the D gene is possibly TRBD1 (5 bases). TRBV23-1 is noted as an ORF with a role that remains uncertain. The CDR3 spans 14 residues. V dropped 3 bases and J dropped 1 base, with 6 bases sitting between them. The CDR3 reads CASSHRENTGELFF. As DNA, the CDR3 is TGCGCCAGCAGTCACAGGGAGAACACCGGGGAGCTGTTTTTT.

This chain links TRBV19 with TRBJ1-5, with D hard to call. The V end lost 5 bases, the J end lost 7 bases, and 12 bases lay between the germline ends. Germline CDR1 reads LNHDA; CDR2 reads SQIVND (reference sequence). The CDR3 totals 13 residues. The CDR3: CASSPRPTQPQHF. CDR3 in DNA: TGTGCCAGTAGTCCCAGACCTACCCAGCCCCAGCATTTT.

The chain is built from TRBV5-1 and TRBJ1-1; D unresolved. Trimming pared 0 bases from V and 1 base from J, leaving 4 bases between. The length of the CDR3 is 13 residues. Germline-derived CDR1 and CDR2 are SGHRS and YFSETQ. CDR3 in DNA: TGCGCCAGCAGCTTGGCCGGGAACACTGAAGCTTTCTTT. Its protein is CASSLAGNTEAFF. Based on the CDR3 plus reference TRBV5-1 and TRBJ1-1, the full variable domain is KAGVTQTPRYLIKTRGQQVTLSCSPISGHRSVSWYQQTPGQGLQFLFEYFSETQRNKGNFPGRFSGRQFSNSRSEMNVSTLELGDSALYLCASSLAGNTEAFFGQGTRLTVV.

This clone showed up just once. The CDR3 is CASSYKGRGNTIYF. The CDR3 coding sequence is TGTGCCAGCAGTTATAAGGGGAGAGGAAACACCATATATTTT. V and J are TRBV6-5 and TRBJ1-3; a possible D gene is TRBD1 (5 bases). The germline V gene has CDR1 MNHEY and CDR2 SVGAGI. The CDR3 has 14 amino acids. The germline V and J ends were trimmed by 3 bases and 4 bases, with 10 bases remaining between them.

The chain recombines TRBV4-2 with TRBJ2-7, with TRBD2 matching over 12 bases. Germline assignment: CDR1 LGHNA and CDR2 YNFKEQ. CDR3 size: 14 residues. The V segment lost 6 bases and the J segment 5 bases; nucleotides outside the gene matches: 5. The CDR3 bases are TGTGCCAGCAGGTCGACTAGCGGGAGTGACGAGCAGTACTTC. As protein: CASRSTSGSDEQYF.

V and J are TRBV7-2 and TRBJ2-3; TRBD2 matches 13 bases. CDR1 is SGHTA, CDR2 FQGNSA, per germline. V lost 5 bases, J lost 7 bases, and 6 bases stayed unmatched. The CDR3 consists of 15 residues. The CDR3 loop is CASSSGLAGVNTQYF. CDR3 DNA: TGTGCCAGCAGCAGCGGACTAGCGGGAGTTAATACGCAGTATTTT.

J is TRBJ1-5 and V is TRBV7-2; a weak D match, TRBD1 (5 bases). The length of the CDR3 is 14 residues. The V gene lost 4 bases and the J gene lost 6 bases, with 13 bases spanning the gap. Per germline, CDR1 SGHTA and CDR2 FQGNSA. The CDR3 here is CASSSQGPGQPQHF. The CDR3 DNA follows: TGTGCCAGCAGCTCTCAGGGACCAGGTCAGCCCCAGCATTTT.

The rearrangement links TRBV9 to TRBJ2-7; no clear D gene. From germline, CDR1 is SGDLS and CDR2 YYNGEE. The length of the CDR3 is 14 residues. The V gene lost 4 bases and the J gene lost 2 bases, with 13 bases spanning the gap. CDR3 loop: CASSILDRAYEQYF. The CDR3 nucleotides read TGTGCCAGCAGCATCCTGGACCGAGCCTACGAGCAGTACTTC.

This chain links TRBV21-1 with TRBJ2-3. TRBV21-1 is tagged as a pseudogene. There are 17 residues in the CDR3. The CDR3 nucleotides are TGTGCCAGCAGCAAAGTAAAGGGAATGGGTATCACAGATACGCAGTATTTT. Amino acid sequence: CASSKVKGMGITDTQYF.

The CDR3 sequence is CASTTAGTDTQYF. Here the CDR3 DNA reads TGTGCCAGCACCACAGCCGGCACAGATACGCAGTATTTT. The chain combines TRBV5-4 with TRBJ2-3; no clear D gene. V lost 6 bases and J lost 1, with 9 bases in between. CDR1 is SGHNT and CDR2 is YYREEE in the germline V gene (reference sequence). This CDR3 region has 13 residues.

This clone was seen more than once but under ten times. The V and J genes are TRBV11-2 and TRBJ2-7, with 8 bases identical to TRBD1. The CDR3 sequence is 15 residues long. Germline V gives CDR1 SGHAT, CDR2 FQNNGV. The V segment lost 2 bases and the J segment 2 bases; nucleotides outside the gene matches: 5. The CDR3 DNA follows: TGTGCCAGCAGCTTATGGGGACAGGAGACCTACGAGCAGTACTTC. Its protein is CASSLWGQETYEQYF.

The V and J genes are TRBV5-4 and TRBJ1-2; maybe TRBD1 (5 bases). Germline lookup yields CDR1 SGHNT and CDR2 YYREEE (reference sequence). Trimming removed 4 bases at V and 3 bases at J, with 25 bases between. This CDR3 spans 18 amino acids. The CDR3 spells CASSDRNSVRLQHYGYTF. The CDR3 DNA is TGTGCCAGCAGCGACAGAAATTCGGTCCGCCTGCAGCACTATGGCTACACCTTC.

In nucleotides, the CDR3 is TGTGCCAGCAGTTTATCCGGCGTGGGTGAGCAGTTCTTC. Its protein product is CASSLSGVGEQFF. This chain uses TRBV27 with TRBJ2-1; no firm D call. The CDR3 runs 13 residues. V dropped 0 bases and J dropped 9 bases, with 9 bases sitting between them. Germline V gives CDR1 MNHEY, CDR2 SMNVEV (reference sequence).

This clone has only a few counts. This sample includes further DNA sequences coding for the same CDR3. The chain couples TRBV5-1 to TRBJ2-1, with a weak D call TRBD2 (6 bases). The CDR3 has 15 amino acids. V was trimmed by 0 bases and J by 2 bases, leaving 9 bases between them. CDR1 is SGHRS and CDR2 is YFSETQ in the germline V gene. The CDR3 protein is CASSLAGGAYNEQFF. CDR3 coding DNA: TGCGCCAGCAGCTTGGCAGGCGGGGCCTACAATGAGCAGTTCTTC.

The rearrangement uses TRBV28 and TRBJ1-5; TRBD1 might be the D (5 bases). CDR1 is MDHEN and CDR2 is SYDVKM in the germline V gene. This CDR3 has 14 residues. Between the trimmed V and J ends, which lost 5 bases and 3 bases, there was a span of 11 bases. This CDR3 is CASSASGNNQPQHF. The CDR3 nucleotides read TGTGCCAGCAGTGCATCAGGGAACAATCAGCCCCAGCATTTT. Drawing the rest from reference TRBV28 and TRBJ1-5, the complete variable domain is DVKVTQSSRYLVKRTGEKVFLECVQDMDHENMFWYRQDPGLGLRLIYFSYDVKMKEKGDIPEGYSVSREKKERFSLILESASTNQTSMYLCASSASGNNQPQHFGDGTRLSIL.

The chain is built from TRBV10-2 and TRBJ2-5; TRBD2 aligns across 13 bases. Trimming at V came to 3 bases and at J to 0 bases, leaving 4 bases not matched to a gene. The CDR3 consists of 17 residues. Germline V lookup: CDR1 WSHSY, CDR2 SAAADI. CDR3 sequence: CASSEGTSGMYQETQYF. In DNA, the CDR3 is TGCGCCAGCAGTGAAGGGACTAGCGGGATGTACCAAGAGACCCAGTACTTC.

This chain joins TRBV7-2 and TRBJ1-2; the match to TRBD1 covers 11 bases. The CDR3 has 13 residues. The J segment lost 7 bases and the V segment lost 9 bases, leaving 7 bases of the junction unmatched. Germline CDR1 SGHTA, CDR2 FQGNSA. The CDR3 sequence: CASTGTGGGGYTF. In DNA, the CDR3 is TGTGCCAGTACCGGGACAGGGGGTGGTGGCTACACCTTC.